The rows below give T cell receptor beta chains drawn from one sample of a study of technical replicates of blood from a handful of donors. TCRdb keeps only in-frame clones here, not all; method: immunoSEQ multiplex PCR. This table has around 80,000 clones, roughly 91% appearing once. Specimen: T cells isolated from PBMCs. All receptors come from a human donor in good health. Each CDR3 is given without its conserved first and last residue.

J gene	V gene	CDR3 protein
TRBJ2-7	TRBV7-6	ASSLVGGRAYEQY
TRBJ1-4	TRBV7-9	ASSLGYGVEKLF
TRBJ2-1	TRBV11-2	ASSLGEGGPLVNEQF
TRBJ1-4	TRBV5-1	ASSLNPTGVANEKLF
TRBJ2-7	TRBV19	ASSIFTGGSYEQY
TRBJ2-1	TRBV13	ASSSGQGAYEQF
TRBJ2-6	TRBV7-6	ASSLRTGFGGANVLT
TRBJ2-3	TRBV30	ASRGGTSGDTQY
TRBJ1-2	TRBV27	ASSFGARGGYT
TRBJ2-1	TRBV27	ASSLWAGRFYNEQF
TRBJ1-5	TRBV5-6	ASSGGGGGNQPQH
TRBJ2-1	TRBV30	AWSVLPGGGSYNEQF